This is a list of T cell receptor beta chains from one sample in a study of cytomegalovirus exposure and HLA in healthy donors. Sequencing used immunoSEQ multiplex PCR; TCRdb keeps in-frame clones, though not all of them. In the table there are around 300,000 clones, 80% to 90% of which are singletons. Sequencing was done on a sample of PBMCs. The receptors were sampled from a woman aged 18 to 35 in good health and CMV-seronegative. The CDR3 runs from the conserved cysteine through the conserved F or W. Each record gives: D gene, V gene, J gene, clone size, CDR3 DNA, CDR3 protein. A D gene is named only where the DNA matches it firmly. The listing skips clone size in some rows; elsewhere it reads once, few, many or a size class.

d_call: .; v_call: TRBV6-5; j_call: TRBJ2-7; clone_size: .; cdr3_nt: TGTGCCAGCAGTTCGGGACTCGGAAGCTACGAGCAGTACTTC; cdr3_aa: CASSSGLGSYEQYF
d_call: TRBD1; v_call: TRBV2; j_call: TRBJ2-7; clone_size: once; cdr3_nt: TGTGCCAGCGGGGGACAGGGTGTTTACGAGCAGTACTTC; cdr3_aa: CASGGQGVYEQYF
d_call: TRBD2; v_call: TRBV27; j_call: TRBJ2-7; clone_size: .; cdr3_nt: TGTGCCAGCAGTCTCCGACTAGCGGGAGCCTACGAGCAGTACTTC; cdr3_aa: CASSLRLAGAYEQYF
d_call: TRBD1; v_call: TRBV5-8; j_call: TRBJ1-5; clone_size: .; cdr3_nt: TGTGCCAGCAGCCCAGGGGACAGGGGGGCGGGTCAGCCCCAGCATTTT; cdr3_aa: CASSPGDRGAGQPQHF
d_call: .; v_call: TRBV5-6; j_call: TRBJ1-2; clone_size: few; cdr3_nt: TGTGCCAGCAGCTTGGACAGGATAGTAGGCCATGGCTACACCTTC; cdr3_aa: CASSLDRIVGHGYTF
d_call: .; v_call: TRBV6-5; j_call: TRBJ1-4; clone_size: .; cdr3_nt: TGTGCCAGCAATCCCGGGACAACAACTAATGAAAAACTGTTTTTT; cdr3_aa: CASNPGTTTNEKLFF
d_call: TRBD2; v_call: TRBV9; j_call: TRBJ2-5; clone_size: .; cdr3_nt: TGTGCCAGCAGCGTAGTCGGGTTAGCGGGGTTCCAAGAGACCCAGTACTTC; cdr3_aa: CASSVVGLAGFQETQYF
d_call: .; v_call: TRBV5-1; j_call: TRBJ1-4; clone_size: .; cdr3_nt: TGCGCCAGCAGGTCGGGCCCGGGGGACGAAAAACTGTTTTTT; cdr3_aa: CASRSGPGDEKLFF
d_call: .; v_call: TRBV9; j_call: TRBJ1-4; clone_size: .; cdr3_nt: TGTGCCAGCAGCGTAGTGGGGCAATCTAATGAAAAACTGTTTTTT; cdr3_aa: CASSVVGQSNEKLFF
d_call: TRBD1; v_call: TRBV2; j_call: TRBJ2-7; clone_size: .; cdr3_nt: TGTGCCACCGGGACAGGGCGGTCCGACGAGCAGTACTTC; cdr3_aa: CATGTGRSDEQYF
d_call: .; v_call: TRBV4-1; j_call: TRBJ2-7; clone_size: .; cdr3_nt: TGCGCCAGCAGCCAAGTAATCGGGGGAAATTACGAGCAGTACTTC; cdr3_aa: CASSQVIGGNYEQYF
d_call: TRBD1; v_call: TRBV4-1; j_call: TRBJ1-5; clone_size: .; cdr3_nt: TGCGCCAGCAGCCAGGAGACAGGGTTGGAGCCCCAGCATTTT; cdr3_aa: CASSQETGLEPQHF
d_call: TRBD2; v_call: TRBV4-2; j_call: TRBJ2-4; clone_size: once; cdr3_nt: TGTGCCAGCAGCCAAGTTTGGGGACTAGCGGGAGGCCAGGACTTC; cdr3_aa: CASSQVWGLAGGQDF
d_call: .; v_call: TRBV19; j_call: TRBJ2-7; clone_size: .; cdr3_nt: TGTGCCAGTAGTAAGGGGCAGGGTATCTACGAGCAGTACTTC; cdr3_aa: CASSKGQGIYEQYF
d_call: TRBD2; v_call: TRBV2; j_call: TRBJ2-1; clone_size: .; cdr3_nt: TGTGCCAGCAGTGAAATTGGCGGGAGGGCCTACAATGAGCAGTTCTTC; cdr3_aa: CASSEIGGRAYNEQFF
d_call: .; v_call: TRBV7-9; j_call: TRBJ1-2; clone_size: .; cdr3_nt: TGTGCCAGCAGCTTAGTGTCAGGGGATGCTAACTATGGCTACACCTTC; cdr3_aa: CASSLVSGDANYGYTF
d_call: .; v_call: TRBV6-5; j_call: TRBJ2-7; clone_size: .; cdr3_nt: TGTGCCAGCAGTGAACAGGCCCCCCTCTACGAGCAGTACTTC; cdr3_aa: CASSEQAPLYEQYF
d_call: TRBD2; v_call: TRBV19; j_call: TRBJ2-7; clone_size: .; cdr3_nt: TGTGCCAGTACAGAGACTAGCGGGAGTTGGTGGCAGTACTTC; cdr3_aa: CASTETSGSWWQYF
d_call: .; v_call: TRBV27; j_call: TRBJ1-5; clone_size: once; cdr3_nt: TGTGCCAGCAGCCGGGACATTGTTCAGCCCCAGCATTTT; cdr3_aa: CASSRDIVQPQHF
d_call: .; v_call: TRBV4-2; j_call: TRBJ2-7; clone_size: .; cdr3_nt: TGTGCCAGCAGCCAAGATCTCCGAGGAGGCTCCTACGAGCAGTACTTC; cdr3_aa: CASSQDLRGGSYEQYF
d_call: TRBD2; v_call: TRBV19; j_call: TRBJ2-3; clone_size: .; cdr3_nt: TGTGCCAGTAGTGTTAGCGGGGGGGCGTTTGCAGATACGCAGTATTTT; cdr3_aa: CASSVSGGAFADTQYF
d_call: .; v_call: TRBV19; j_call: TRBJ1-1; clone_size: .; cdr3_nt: TGTGCCAGTAGTACCGACAGGTTAAACACTGAAGCTTTCTTT; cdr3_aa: CASSTDRLNTEAFF
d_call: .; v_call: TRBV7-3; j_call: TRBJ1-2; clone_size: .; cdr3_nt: TGTGCCAGCAGCTCAAGACTGAGGGGCTACACCTTC; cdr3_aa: CASSSRLRGYTF